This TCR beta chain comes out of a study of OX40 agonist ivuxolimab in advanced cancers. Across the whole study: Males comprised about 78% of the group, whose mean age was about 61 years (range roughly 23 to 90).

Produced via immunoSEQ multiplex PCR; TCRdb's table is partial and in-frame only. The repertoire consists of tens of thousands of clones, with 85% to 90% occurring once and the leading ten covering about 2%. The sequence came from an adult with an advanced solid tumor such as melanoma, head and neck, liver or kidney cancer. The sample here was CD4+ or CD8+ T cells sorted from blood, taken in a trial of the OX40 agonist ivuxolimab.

CDR3 DNA sequence: TGTGCCAGCTCACTCCGACTAGCGGGATCACAAGATACGCAGTATTTT. It yields the protein CASSLRLAGSQDTQYF. This chain joins TRBV18 and TRBJ2-3; 11 positions match TRBD2. Germline V gene data show CDR1 as KGHSH and CDR2 as LQKENI. The CDR3 contains 16 residues. V dropped 4 bases and J dropped 5; count of bases not matched to a gene: 8.